Listed here is a single TCR beta chain. Germline lookup yields CDR1 KGHSH and CDR2 LQKENI. The CDR3 covers 16 residues. V was pared by 1 base and J by 2 bases, with 12 bases between. Profiling relied on immunoSEQ multiplex PCR, and the TCRdb table lists in-frame clones only, not all of them. This sample yields 95,000 to 150,000 clones, of which 90% are seen a single time; 3.8% belongs to the top ten. These data come from a study of blood T cell repertoires in COVID-19. Study at large: Acute-phase and convalescent COVID-19 samples originated in the United States, Italy and Spain. T cells, B-cell-depleted T cells, or PBMCs supplied cDNA or gDNA.

Seattle cases were enrolled at active infection and followed longitudinally. The chain recombines TRBV18 with TRBJ1-5; the D is unclear. The TCR comes from a woman aged 55-69 years with COVID-19, enrolled during active disease. The sample was peripheral blood. The CDR3 DNA sequence: TGTGCCAGCTCACCACTACCCCCAAGAGGCAATCAGCCCCAGCATTTT. Translation: CASSPLPPRGNQPQHF.